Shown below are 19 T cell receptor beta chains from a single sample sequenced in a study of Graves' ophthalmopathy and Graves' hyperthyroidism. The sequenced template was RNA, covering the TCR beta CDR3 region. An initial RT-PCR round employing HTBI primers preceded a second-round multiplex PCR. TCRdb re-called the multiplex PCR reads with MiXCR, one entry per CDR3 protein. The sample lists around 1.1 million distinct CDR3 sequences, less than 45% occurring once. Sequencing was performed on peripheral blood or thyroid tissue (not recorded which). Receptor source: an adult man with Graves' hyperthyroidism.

The CDR3 here is CASSYSFMGNQPQHF. CDR3 sequence (DNA): TGTGCCAGCAGTTACTCGTTTATGGGCAATCAGCCCCAGCATTTT. This rearrangement joins TRBV6-5 to TRBJ1-5, with D uncertain. V was clipped by 0 bases and J by 2 bases, with 8 bases between them. The CDR3 spans 15 residues. CDR1 is MNHEY, CDR2 SVGAGI, per germline.

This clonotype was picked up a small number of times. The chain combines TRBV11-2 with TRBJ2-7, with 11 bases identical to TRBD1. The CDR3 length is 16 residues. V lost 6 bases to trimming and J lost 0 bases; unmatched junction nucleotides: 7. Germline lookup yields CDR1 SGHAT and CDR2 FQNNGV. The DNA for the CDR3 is TGTGCCAGCAGGGAGGACGGGACAGGGGGCTCCTACGAGCAGTACTTC. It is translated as CASREDGTGGSYEQYF.

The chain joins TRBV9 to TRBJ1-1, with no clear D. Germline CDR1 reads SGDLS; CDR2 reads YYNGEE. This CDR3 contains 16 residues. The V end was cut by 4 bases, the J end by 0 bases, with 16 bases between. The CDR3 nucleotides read TGTGCCAGCAGCCCGCCGAGGGCCGCCGTGAACACTGAAGCTTTCTTT. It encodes CASSPPRAAVNTEAFF.

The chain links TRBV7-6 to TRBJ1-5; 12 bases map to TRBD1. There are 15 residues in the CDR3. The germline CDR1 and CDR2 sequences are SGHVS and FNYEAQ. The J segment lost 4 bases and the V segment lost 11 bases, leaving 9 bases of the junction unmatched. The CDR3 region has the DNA TGTGCCGGCGGGGACAGGGGGCCTCCTAATCAGCCCCAGCATTTT. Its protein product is CAGGDRGPPNQPQHF.

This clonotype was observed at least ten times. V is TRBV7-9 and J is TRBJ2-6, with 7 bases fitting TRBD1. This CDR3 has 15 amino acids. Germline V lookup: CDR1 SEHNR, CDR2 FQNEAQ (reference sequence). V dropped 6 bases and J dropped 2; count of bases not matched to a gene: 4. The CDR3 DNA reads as TGTGCCAGCAGGGAAGACAGGGCTGGGGCCAACGTCCTGACTTTC. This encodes CASREDRAGANVLTF.

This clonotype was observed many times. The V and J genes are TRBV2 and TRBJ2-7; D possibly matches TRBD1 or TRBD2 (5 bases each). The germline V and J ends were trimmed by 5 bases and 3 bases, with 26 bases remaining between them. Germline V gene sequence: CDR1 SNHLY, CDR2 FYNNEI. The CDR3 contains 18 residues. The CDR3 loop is CASSPMRAGLKQDYEQYF. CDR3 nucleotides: TGTGCCAGCAGTCCCATGAGGGCAGGGCTTAAACAAGACTACGAGCAGTACTTC. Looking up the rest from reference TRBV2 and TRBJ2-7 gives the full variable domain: EPEVTQTPSHQVTQMGQEVILRCVPISNHLYFYWYRQILGQKVEFLVSFYNNEISEKSEIFDDQFSVERPDGSNFTLKIRSTKLEDSAMYFCASSPMRAGLKQDYEQYFGPGTRLTVT.

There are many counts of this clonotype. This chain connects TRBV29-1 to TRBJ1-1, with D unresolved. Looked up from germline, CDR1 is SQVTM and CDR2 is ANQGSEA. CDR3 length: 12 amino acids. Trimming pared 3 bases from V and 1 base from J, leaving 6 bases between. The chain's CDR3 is CSVEVQNTEAFF. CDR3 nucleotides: TGCAGCGTTGAGGTCCAGAACACTGAAGCTTTCTTT.

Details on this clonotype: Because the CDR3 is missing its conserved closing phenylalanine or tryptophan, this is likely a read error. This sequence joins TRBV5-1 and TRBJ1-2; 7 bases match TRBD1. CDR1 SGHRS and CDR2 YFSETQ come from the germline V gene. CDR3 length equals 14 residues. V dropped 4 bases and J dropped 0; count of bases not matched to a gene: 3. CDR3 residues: CASSLGQSNYGYTS. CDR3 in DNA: TGCGCCAGCAGCCTGGGACAGTCTAACTATGGCTACACCTCC.

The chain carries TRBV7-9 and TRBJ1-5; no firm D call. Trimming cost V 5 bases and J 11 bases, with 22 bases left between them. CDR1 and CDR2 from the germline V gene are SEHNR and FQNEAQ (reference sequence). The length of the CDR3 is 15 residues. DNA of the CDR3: TGTGCCAGCAGCCCTACGAACGCGGTAGTCACATCCCAGCATTTT. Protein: CASSPTNAVVTSQHF.

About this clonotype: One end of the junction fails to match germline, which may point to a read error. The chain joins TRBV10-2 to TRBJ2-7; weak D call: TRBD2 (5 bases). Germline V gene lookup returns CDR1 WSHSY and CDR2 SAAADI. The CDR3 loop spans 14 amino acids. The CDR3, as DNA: TGTGCCAGCAGTTACTCTGTGGGAGTGTACGAGCAGTACTTC. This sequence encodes CASSYSVGVYEQYF.

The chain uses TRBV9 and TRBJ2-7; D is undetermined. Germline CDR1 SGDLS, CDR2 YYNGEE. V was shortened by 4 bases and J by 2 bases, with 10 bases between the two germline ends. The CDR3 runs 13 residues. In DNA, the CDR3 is TGTGCCAGCAGCCAATTGAACACCTACGAGCAGTACTTC. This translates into CASSQLNTYEQYF.

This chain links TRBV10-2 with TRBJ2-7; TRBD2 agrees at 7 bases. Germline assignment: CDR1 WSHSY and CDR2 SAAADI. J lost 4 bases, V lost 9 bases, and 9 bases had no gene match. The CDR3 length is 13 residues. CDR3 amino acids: CASSNSGGYEQYF. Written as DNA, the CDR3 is TGCGCCAGTTCTAATTCGGGGGGTTACGAGCAGTACTTC.

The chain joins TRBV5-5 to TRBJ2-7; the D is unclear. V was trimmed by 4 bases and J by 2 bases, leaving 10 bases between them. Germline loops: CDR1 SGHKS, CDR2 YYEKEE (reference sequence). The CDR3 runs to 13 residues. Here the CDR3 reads CASSPAPTYEQYF. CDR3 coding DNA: TGTGCCAGCAGCCCGGCCCCAACCTACGAGCAGTACTTC. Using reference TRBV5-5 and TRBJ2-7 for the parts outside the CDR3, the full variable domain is DAGVTQSPTHLIKTRGQQVTLRCSPISGHKSVSWYQQVLGQGPQFIFQYYEKEERGRGNFPDRFSARQFPNYSSELNVNALLLGDSALYLCASSPAPTYEQYFGPGTRLTVT.

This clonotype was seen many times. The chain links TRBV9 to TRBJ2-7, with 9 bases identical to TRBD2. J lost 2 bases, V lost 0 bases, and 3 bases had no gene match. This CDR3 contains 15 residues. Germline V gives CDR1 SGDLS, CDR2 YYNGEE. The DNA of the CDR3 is TGTGCCAGCAGCGTAGGGCTAGCGGGACCCTACGAGCAGTACTTC. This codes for CASSVGLAGPYEQYF.

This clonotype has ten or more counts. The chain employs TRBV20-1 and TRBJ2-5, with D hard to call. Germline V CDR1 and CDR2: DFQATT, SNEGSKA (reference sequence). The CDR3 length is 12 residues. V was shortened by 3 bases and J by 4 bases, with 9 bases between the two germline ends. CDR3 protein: CSARGLPETQYF. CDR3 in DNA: TGCAGTGCTAGGGGGTTGCCAGAGACCCAGTACTTC.

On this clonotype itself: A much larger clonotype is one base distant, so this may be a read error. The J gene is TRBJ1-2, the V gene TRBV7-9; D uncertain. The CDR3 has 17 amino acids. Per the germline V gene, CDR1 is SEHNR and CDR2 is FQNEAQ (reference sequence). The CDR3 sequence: CASSLDGRSAAAYGHTF. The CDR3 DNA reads TGTGCCAGCAGCTTAGACGGGAGGTCGGCTGCCGCCTATGGCCACACCTTC.

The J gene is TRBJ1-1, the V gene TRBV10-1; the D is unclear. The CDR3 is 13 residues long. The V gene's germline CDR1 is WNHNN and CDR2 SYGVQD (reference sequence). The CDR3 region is CTTTDAMNTEAFF. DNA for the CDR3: TGCACCACGACGGACGCCATGAACACTGAAGCTTTCTTT.

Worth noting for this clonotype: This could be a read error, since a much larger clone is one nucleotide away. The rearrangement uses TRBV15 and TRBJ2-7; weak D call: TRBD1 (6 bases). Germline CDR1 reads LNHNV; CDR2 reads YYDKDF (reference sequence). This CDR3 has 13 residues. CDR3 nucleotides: TGTGCCATCAGCTACCGGGACAAATACGAGCAGTACTTC. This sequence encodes CAISYRDKYEQYF.

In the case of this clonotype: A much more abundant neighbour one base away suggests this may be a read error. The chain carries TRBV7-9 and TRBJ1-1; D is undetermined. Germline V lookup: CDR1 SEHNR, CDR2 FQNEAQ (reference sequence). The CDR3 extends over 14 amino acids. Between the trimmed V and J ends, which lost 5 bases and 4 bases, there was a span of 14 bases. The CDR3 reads CASSGDFTSTEAFF. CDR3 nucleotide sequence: TGTGCCAGCAGCGGTGATTTTACGAGCACTGAAGCTTTCTTT.